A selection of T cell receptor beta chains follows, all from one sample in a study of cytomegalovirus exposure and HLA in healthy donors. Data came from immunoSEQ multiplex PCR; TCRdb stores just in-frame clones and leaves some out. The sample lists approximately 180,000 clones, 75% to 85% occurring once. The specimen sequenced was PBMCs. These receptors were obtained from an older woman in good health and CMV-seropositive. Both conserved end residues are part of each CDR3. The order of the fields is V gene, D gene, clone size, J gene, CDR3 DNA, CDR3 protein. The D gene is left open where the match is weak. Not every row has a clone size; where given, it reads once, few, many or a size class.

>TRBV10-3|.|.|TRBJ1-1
TGTGCCATCAGTGACAGGGTGAGGAACACTGAAGCTTTCTTT
CAISDRVRNTEAFF
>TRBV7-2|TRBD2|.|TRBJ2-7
TGTGCCAGCAGCCCCCAGCCCCGACTAGCGGGAGGGATTTTCTACGAGCAGTACTTC
CASSPQPRLAGGIFYEQYF
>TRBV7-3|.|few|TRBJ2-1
TGTGCCAGCAGCTCGATTAGGGAGGGGGTTCATGAGCAGTTCTTC
CASSSIREGVHEQFF
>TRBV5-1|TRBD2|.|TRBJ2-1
TGCGCCAGCAGCTCCGGGACTAGCGTAAACAATGAGCAGTTCTTC
CASSSGTSVNNEQFF
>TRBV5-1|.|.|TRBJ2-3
TGCGCCAGCAGTCAAGCGGTCCACGAGGGCACAGATACGCAGTATTTT
CASSQAVHEGTDTQYF
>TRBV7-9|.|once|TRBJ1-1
TGTGCCAGCAGCTCGTCAGGAACCTTCCCCAACGCTTTCTTT
CASSSSGTFPNAFF
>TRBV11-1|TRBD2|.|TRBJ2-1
TGTGCCAGCAGCCCTGGGGGGGTGGGGGGGATATACAATGAGCAGTTCTTC
CASSPGGVGGIYNEQFF
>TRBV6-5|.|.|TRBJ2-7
TGTGCCAGCAAATACAGGATGAGCTCCTACGAGCAGTACTTC
CASKYRMSSYEQYF
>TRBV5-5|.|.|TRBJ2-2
TGTGCCAGCAGCTTGGGGGCGGACCCGGGGACCGGGGAGCTGTTTTTT
CASSLGADPGTGELFF
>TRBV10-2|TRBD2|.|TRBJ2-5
TGCGCCAGCAGTGAGGGCGCGGGGGGCCTGGGACAAGAGACCCAGTACTTC
CASSEGAGGLGQETQYF
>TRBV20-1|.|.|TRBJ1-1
TGCAGTGCTAGAGGGTTCGGGACTGATTTCTTT
CSARGFGTDFF
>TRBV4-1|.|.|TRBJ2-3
TGCGCCAGCAGCCAAGCAGGGGCCAACACAGATACGCAGTATTTT
CASSQAGANTDTQYF
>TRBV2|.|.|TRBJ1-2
TGTGCCAGCAGTGGGTCCCCAGGGATACGCGGCTACACCTTC
CASSGSPGIRGYTF
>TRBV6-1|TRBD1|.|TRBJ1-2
TGTGCCAGCAGCCGAGCTGGGACAGGGGACTATGGCTACACCTTC
CASSRAGTGDYGYTF
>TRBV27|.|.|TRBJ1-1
TGTGCCAGCAGTTTAAGACAGAACACTGAAGCTTTCTTT
CASSLRQNTEAFF
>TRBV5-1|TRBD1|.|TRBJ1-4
TGCGCCAGCAGCTTGTTGGGGACAGGGAATGAAAAACTGTTTTTT
CASSLLGTGNEKLFF
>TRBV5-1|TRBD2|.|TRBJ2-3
TGCGCCAGCAGCCAGGGACTAGAAACAGATACGCAGTATTTT
CASSQGLETDTQYF
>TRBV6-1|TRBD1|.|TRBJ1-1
TGTGCCAGCAGGGACAGGGCTTTCACTGAAGCTTTCTTT
CASRDRAFTEAFF
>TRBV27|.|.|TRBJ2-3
TGTGCCAGCAGTTATCTCGCAATAGGGAGGCGCGCAGATACGCAGTATTTT
CASSYLAIGRRADTQYF
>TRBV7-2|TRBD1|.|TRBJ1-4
TGTGCCAGCAGCTTCTCTTTCCCCGGCAGGGGGGATGAAAAACTGTTTTTT
CASSFSFPGRGDEKLFF
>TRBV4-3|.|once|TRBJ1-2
TGCGCCAGCAGCCAAGATAGCGGACACCCGCGCTACACCTTC
CASSQDSGHPRYTF
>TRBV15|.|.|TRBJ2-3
TGTGCCACCAGCAGAGATCTACGGGGGGATACGCAGTATTTT
CATSRDLRGDTQYF
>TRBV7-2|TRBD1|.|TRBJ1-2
TGTGCCAGCAGCTTAGTAAGACAGGGGGATCGCTACACCTTC
CASSLVRQGDRYTF
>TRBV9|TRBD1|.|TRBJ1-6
TGTGCCAGCAGCGCGACAGGGGTTCGGTCACCCCTCCACTTT
CASSATGVRSPLHF
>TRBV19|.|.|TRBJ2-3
TGTGCCAGTAAGCGGGCACGTGGCACAGATACGCAGTATTTT
CASKRARGTDTQYF
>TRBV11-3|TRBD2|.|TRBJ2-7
TGTGCCAGCAGCCCGCGGGGGGCCGGCTACGAGCAGTACTTC
CASSPRGAGYEQYF
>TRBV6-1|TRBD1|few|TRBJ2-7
TGTGCCAGCAGAGGACAGGGGGCTTCCTACGAGCAGTACTTC
CASRGQGASYEQYF